The sample holds many counts of the clone carrying this T cell receptor beta chain. Antigen: not known. The data stem from a study of spatial heterogeneity in lung cancer. TCRdb analysed the 5' RACE reads with MiXCR anew, one entry per CDR3 protein. The sample lists about 23,000 distinct CDR3 sequences, about 5.1% occurring once. Time point meaning: sample taken at primary tumor resection. Material for sequencing was whole RNA from tumor, nontumor lung or frozen PBMC, left unsorted. Samples were obtained from around 72 donors, all untreated early-stage non-small cell lung cancer patients. This CDR3 spans 13 amino acids. Trimming removed 3 bases at V and 12 bases at J, with 15 bases between. The germline CDR1 and CDR2 sequences are MNHNS and SASEGT. Study-level results: Expanded tumor TCRs that were ubiquitous appeared in blood more at resection than follow-up.

The rearrangement uses TRBV6-1 and TRBJ2-1; possible D gene TRBD2, 6 bases. This TCR was sampled from a male donor with early-stage non-small cell lung cancer. This specimen was PBMCs, taken at surgery. The CDR3 region has the DNA TGTGCCAGCAGTGAGTCGCGGGACCTTTGGCAGTTCTTC. Protein: CASSESRDLWQFF.